Listed here are 8 T cell receptor beta chains from one sample, sequenced in a study of read filtering for tumor transcriptome and immune sequencing. From approximately 430 ng of RNA, a library with molecular barcoded alpha/delta and beta/gamma adaptors was made. A single record per CDR3 protein comes from TCRdb applying MiXCR to the reads. The repertoire holds 90,000 or so distinct CDR3 sequences, with roughly 21% as singletons. Sequencing used a population of CD138-negative cells sorted from bone marrow. Receptor source: a donor at least 40 years old with multiple myeloma.

This clonotype has only a few counts. The chain couples TRBV7-9 to TRBJ2-7; D perhaps matches TRBD1 (6 bases). Trimming stripped 6 bases from V and 4 bases from J, with 16 bases between. This CDR3 comprises 14 residues. Germline V gene lookup returns CDR1 SEHNR and CDR2 FQNEAQ (reference sequence). CDR3 sequence reads: CASSRRNREYEQYF. The CDR3 DNA is TGTGCCAGCAGTCGCCGAAACAGGGAGTACGAGCAGTACTTC. The full variable domain, in which reference TRBV7-9 and TRBJ2-7 provide the parts outside the CDR3, is DTGVSQNPRHKITKRGQNVTFRCDPISEHNRLYWYRQTLGQGPEFLTYFQNEAQLEKSRLLSDRFSAERPKGSFSTLEIQRTEQGDSAMYLCASSRRNREYEQYFGPGTRLTVT.

This clonotype was counted many times. This chain connects TRBV28 to TRBJ1-2; 8 nucleotides align to TRBD1. The CDR3 extends over 13 amino acids. Germline lookup yields CDR1 MDHEN and CDR2 SYDVKM. The junction had 8 bases not matched to a gene; V was cut back by 6 bases and J by 8 bases. CDR3 nucleotide sequence: TGTGCCAGCAGGGAAGGGACAGGCCAGGGCTACACCTTC. As protein: CASREGTGQGYTF.

Concerning this clonotype itself: This sequence may be a read error, since a much larger clone differs from it by one base. This chain joins TRBV9 and TRBJ2-3; 9 bases are a match to TRBD2. The junction had 11 bases not matched to a gene; V was cut back by 6 bases and J by 6 bases. The V gene's germline CDR1 is SGDLS and CDR2 YYNGEE. The CDR3 runs to 15 residues. The CDR3: CASKEGASGVDTQYF. In DNA form, the CDR3 reads TGTGCCAGCAAGGAAGGGGCTAGCGGGGTGGATACGCAGTATTTT.

The V call is TRBV28, the J call TRBJ1-5; possible D gene TRBD1, 6 bases. The V end lost 6 bases, the J end lost 3 bases, and 15 bases lay between the germline ends. CDR1 and CDR2 (germline): MDHEN, SYDVKM. The CDR3 runs to 15 residues. The CDR3 DNA is TGTGCCAGCAGGGGCACAGGGATTGACAATCAGCCCCAGCATTTT. This translates into CASRGTGIDNQPQHF.

In its sample, this clonotype was seen many times. The CDR3 is CASTEAGIYEQYF. DNA for the CDR3: TGTGCCAGCACAGAAGCGGGGATCTACGAGCAGTACTTC. The V and J genes are TRBV6-6 and TRBJ2-7; 7 bases align to TRBD2. Germline lookup yields CDR1 MNHNY and CDR2 SVGAGI (reference sequence). There are 13 residues in the CDR3. The V gene end was trimmed by 7 bases and the J gene end by 3 bases; junction bases not matched to a gene: 6.

About this clonotype: No conserved phenylalanine or tryptophan is present at the end of the CDR3, so a read error is the likely explanation. The chain is built from TRBV28 and TRBJ1-1, with D unresolved. CDR3 size: 12 residues. Germline V gives CDR1 MDHEN, CDR2 SYDVKM. Trimming took off 2 bases at V and 7 bases at J, with 8 bases between the two ends. The CDR3 protein is CASSLPYIEAFI. CDR3 bases: TGTGCCAGCAGTTTACCCTACATTGAAGCTTTCATT.

The chain uses TRBV5-1 and TRBJ2-3; 7 bases match TRBD2. Germline CDR1 reads SGHRS; CDR2 reads YFSETQ. Unmatched junction bases numbered 9, after V lost 4 bases and J lost 1 base. The CDR3 has 16 residues. The CDR3 sequence: CASSLLAAGGTDTQYF. The CDR3 DNA follows: TGCGCCAGCAGCCTCCTCGCCGCGGGGGGCACAGATACGCAGTATTTT. The full variable domain, rest sourced from reference TRBV5-1 and TRBJ2-3, is KAGVTQTPRYLIKTRGQQVTLSCSPISGHRSVSWYQQTPGQGLQFLFEYFSETQRNKGNFPGRFSGRQFSNSRSEMNVSTLELGDSALYLCASSLLAAGGTDTQYFGPGTRLTVL.

This clonotype has ten or more counts. This rearrangement joins TRBV9 to TRBJ1-1; 8 bases are shared with TRBD1. V dropped 3 bases and J dropped 3; count of bases not matched to a gene: 7. The CDR3 runs 15 residues. CDR1 SGDLS and CDR2 YYNGEE come from the germline V gene. CDR3 coding DNA: TGTGCCAGCAGCGGGAGGACAGGGAAAGACACTGAAGCTTTCTTT. Translation: CASSGRTGKDTEAFF. The full variable domain, in which reference TRBV9 and TRBJ1-1 provide the parts outside the CDR3, is DSGVTQTPKHLITATGQRVTLRCSPRSGDLSVYWYQQSLDQGLQFLIQYYNGEERAKGNILERFSAQQFPDLHSELNLSSLELGDSALYFCASSGRTGKDTEAFFGQGTRLTVV.